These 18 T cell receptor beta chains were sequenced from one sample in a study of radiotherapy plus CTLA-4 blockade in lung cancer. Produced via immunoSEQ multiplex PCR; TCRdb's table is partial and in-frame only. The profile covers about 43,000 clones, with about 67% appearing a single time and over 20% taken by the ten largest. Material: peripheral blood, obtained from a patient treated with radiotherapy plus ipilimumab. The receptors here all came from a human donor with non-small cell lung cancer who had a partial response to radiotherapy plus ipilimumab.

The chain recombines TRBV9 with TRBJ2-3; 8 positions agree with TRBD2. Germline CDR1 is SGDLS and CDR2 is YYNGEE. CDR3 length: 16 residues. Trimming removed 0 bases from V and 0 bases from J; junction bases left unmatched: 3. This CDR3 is CASSVGGGISTDTQYF. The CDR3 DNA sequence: TGTGCCAGCAGCGTAGGCGGGGGGATTAGCACAGATACGCAGTATTTT.

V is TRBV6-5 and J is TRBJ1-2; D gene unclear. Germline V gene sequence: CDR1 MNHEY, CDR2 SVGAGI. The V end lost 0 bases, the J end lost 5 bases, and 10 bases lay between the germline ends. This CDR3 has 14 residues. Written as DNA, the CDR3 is TGTGCCAGCAGTTACTCTCTCGGGGAATATGGCTACACCTTC. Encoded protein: CASSYSLGEYGYTF.

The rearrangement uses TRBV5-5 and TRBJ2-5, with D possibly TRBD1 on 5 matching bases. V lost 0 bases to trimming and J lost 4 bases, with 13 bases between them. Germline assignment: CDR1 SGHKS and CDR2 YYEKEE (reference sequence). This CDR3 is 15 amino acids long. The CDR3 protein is CASSLEGMSIETQYF. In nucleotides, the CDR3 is TGTGCCAGCAGCTTGGAGGGGATGAGTATAGAGACCCAGTACTTC.

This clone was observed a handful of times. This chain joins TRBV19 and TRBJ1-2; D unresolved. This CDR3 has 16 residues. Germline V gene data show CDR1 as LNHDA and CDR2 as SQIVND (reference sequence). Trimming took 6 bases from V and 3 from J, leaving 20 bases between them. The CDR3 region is CASSTIDRPRDYGYTF. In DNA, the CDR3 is TGTGCCAGTAGCACAATCGACCGGCCCCGGGACTATGGCTACACCTTC.

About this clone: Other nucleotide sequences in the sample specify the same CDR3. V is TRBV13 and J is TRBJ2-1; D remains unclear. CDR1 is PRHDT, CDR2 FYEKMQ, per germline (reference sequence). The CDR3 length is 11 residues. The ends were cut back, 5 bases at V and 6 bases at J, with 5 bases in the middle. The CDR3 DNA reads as TGTGCCAGCAGCCCTATCAATGAGCAGTTCTTC. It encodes CASSPINEQFF.

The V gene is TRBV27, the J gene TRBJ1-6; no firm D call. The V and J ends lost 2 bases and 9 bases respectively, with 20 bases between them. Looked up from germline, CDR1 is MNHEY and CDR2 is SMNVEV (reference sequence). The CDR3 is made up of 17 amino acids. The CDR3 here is CASSLKPQTATFSPLHF. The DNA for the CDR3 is TGTGCCAGCAGTTTAAAGCCCCAGACGGCGACTTTTTCACCCCTCCACTTT.

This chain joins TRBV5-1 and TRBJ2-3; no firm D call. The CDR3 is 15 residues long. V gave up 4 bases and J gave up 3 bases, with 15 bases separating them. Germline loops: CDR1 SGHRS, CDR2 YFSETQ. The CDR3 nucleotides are TGCGCCAGCAGCCAGGCAGACCCAAGAACAGATACGCAGTATTTT. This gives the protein CASSQADPRTDTQYF.

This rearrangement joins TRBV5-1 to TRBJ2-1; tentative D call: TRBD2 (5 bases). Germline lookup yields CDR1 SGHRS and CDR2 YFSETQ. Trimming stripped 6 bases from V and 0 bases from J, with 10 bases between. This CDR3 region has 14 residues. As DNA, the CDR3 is TGCGCCAGCACCGGGGAGAGCTCCTACAATGAGCAGTTCTTC. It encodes CASTGESSYNEQFF.

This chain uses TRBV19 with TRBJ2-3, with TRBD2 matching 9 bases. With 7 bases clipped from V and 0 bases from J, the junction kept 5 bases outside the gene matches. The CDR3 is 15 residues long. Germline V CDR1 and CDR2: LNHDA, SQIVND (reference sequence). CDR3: CASTLAGRSTDTQYF. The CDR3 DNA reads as TGTGCCAGTACTCTAGCGGGGCGAAGCACAGATACGCAGTATTTT.

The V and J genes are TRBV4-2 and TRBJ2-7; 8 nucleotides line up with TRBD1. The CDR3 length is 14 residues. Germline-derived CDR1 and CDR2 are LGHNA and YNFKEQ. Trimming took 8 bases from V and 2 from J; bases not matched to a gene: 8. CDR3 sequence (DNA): TGTGCCAGCGTGGCGACAGGGGTTACCTACGAGCAGTACTTC. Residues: CASVATGVTYEQYF.

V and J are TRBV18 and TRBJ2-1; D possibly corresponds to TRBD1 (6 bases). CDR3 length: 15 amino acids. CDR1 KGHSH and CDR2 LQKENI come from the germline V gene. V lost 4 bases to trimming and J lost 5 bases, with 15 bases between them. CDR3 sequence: CASSLDLGADNEQFF. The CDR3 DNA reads TGTGCCAGCTCACTCGATCTGGGGGCCGACAATGAGCAGTTCTTC.

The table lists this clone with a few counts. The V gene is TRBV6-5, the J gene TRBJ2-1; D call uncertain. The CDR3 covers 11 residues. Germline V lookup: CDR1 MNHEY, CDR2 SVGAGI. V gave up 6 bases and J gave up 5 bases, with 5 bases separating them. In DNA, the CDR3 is TGTGCCAGCAGCCTTGACAATGAGCAGTTCTTC. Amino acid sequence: CASSLDNEQFF.

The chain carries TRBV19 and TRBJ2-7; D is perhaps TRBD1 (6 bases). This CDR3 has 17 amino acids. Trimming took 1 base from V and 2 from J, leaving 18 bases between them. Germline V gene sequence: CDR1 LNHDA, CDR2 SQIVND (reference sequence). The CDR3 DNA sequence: TGTGCCAGTAGTATAGGGGTGGCTGGCCAGGGGACCTACGAGCAGTACTTC. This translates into CASSIGVAGQGTYEQYF.

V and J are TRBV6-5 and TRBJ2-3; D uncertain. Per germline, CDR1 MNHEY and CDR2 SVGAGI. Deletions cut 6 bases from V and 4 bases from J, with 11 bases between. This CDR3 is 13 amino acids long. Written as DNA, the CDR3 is TGTGCCAGCAGGGGCGCGACCCCAGATACGCAGTATTTT. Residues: CASRGATPDTQYF.

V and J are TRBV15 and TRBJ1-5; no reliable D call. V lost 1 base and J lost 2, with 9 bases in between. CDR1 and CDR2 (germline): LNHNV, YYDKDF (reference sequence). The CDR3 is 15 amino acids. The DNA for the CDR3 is TGTGCCACCAGCAGAGCCAGGATAGGCAATCAGCCCCAGCATTTT. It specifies CATSRARIGNQPQHF.

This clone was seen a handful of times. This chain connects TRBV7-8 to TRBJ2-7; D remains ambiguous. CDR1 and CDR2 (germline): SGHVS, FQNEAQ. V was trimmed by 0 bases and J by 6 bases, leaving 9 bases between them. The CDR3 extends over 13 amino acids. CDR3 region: CASSLALASEQYF. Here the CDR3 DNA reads TGTGCCAGCAGCTTAGCGCTGGCATCCGAGCAGTACTTC.

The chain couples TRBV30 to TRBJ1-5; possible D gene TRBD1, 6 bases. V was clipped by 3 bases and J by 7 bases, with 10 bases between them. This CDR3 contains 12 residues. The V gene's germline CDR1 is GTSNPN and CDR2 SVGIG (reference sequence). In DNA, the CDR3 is TGTGCCTGGAGCCTGAGGGGGCAGCCCCAGCATTTT. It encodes CAWSLRGQPQHF.

CDR3 nucleotide sequence: TGCGCCAGCAGTGGGTCAAAAGTCTACGAGCAGTACTTC. Protein: CASSGSKVYEQYF. The genes are TRBV10-2 and TRBJ2-5; the D is unclear. The end of the DNA fits TRBJ2-7 better, so the J call may be wrong. This CDR3 is built from 13 residues. Germline V CDR1 and CDR2: WSHSY, SAAADI.